This T cell receptor beta chain appears in the sequencing data of a study of blood T cell repertoires in COVID-19. Sequencing was performed with immunoSEQ multiplex PCR; in TCRdb, only in-frame clones are kept and a portion is missing. The top ten clones hold 2.4% of a sample with around 300,000 clones, 80% to 90% of them seen once. This CDR3 has 13 residues. Germline assignment: CDR1 KGHSH and CDR2 LQKENI. V shed 6 bases and J shed 3 bases, with 11 bases lying between them. The chain couples TRBV18 to TRBJ1-2, with D hard to call. The origin of this receptor is a woman younger than 35 who had recovered from COVID-19. Sequencing was carried out using PBMCs or T cells enriched from blood (not recorded which). DNA for the CDR3: TGTGCCAGCTCCCTCCAGAATTACTATGGCTACACCTTC. Protein sequence: CASSLQNYYGYTF.